This TCR beta chain was recovered during a study of blood T cell repertoires in COVID-19. Study details: Spain, Italy and the United States supplied samples that represented acute and convalescent COVID-19.

V shed 3 bases, J shed 0 bases, and the junction held 5 bases outside the gene matches. The germline V gene encodes CDR1 MNHEY and CDR2 SMNVEV (reference sequence). The CDR3 extends over 16 amino acids. Original processing methods: Amplification from reference gene primers served as the basis for estimated nucleated cell counts. Assay used: immunoSEQ multiplex PCR; TCRdb lists only in-frame clones, some missing. V, J and clone size are taken as reported in that table, and D and trimming were inferred from the DNA itself. The table has around 160,000 clones, around 84% seen once. Sequencing was carried out using peripheral blood. The clonotype originates from a woman of 80 years or more with acute or convalescent COVID-19. V and J are TRBV27 and TRBJ1-1; 9 bases match TRBD1. CDR3: CASSLSGTGMNTEAFF. CDR3 bases: TGTGCCAGCAGTTTGTCCGGGACAGGGATGAACACTGAAGCTTTCTTT.